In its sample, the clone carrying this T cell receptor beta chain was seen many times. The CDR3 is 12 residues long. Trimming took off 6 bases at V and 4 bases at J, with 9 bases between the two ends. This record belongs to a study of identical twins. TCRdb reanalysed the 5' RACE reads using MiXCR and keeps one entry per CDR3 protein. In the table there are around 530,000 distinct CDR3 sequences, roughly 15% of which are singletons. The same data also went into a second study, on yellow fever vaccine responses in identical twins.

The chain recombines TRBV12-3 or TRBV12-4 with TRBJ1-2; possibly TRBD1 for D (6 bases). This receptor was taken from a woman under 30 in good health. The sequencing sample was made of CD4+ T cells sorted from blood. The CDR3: CASSGQSYGYTF. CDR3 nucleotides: TGTGCCAGCAGCGGACAGAGCTATGGCTACACCTTC.